The rows below give T cell receptor beta chains drawn from one sample of a study of blood T cell repertoires in COVID-19. Sequenced by immunoSEQ multiplex PCR; TCRdb stores in-frame clones only, minus some. The sample lists 42,000 or so clones, around nine tenths occurring once. Sequencing input: peripheral blood. The source is a man between 50 and 59 years old with active COVID-19. CDR3s include the opening cysteine and the closing phenylalanine or tryptophan. Each record gives: V gene, D gene, J gene, clone size, CDR3 protein, CDR3 DNA. D genes are given only for firm matches. Clone sizes are given selectively: once, few, many, or a class where the clone is expanded.

>TRBV9|NA|TRBJ1-6|NA
CASSVEGGDSPLHF
TGTGCCAGCAGCGTAGAGGGGGGGGATTCACCCCTCCACTTT
>TRBV19|NA|TRBJ1-3|NA
CASSYGGFGNTIYF
TGTGCCAGTAGTTACGGGGGTTTTGGAAACACCATATATTTT
>TRBV9|TRBD2|TRBJ2-5|NA
CASSVSVLAGSQETQYF
TGTGCCAGCAGCGTTAGCGTCCTAGCGGGATCTCAAGAGACCCAGTACTTC
>TRBV12-5|TRBD2|TRBJ2-1|NA
CASAPGTSGYNEQFF
TGTGCTAGTGCCCCCGGGACTAGCGGCTACAATGAGCAGTTCTTC
>TRBV6-5|TRBD2|TRBJ2-7|NA
CASRVLAGGSYEQYF
TGTGCCAGCAGAGTTCTAGCGGGGGGCTCGTACGAGCAGTACTTC
>TRBV5-1|TRBD1|TRBJ2-2|NA
CASSWTGVPGELFF
TGCGCCAGCAGCTGGACAGGGGTCCCCGGGGAGCTGTTTTTT
>TRBV3-1/TRBV3-2|NA|TRBJ1-2|NA
CASSREGFGYTF
TGTGCCAGCAGCCGGGAGGGGTTTGGCTACACCTTC
>TRBV27|TRBD1|TRBJ1-1|NA
CASSLFSGRVGTGPTEAFF
TGTGCCAGCAGTTTATTTTCCGGTCGTGTAGGGACAGGGCCCACTGAAGCTTTCTTT
>TRBV28|TRBD1|TRBJ1-5|NA
CASSSRRTGVNQPQHF
TGTGCCAGCAGCAGCCGTAGGACAGGGGTCAATCAGCCCCAGCATTTT
>TRBV19|TRBD1|TRBJ2-1|NA
CASSFAGTGVSRAQIEQFF
TGTGCCAGTAGTTTTGCCGGGACAGGCGTTTCCCGAGCCCAAATTGAGCAGTTCTTC
>TRBV6-2/TRBV6-3|TRBD2|TRBJ2-7|once
CASSPDGTSGRTPYEQYF
TGTGCCAGCAGCCCCGACGGGACTAGCGGGAGGACACCCTACGAGCAGTACTTC
>TRBV27|TRBD1|TRBJ1-6|NA
CASSSTVGTGYSPLHF
TGTGCCAGCAGTTCCACGGTCGGGACAGGGTATTCACCCCTCCACTTT
>TRBV30|TRBD1|TRBJ1-2|once
CAWSPTGRANYGYTF
TGTGCCTGGAGCCCGACAGGGCGGGCAAACTATGGCTACACCTTC
>TRBV9|NA|TRBJ1-4|NA
CASSPEVGGTNEKLFF
TGTGCCAGCAGCCCAGAGGTCGGGGGAACTAATGAAAAACTGTTTTTT
>TRBV19|NA|TRBJ1-2|NA
CASSNRRQVEVYGYTF
TGTGCCAGTAGTAACCGAAGACAGGTGGAAGTATATGGCTACACCTTC
>TRBV11-1|NA|TRBJ2-7|once
CASSQSRVGGYEQYF
TGTGCTAGCAGCCAAAGCAGGGTCGGTGGATACGAGCAGTACTTC
>TRBV3-1/TRBV3-2|NA|TRBJ2-3|NA
CASSHPGAITDTQYF
TGTGCCAGCAGCCATCCTGGAGCTATAACAGATACGCAGTATTTT
>TRBV10-1|NA|TRBJ2-3|NA
CASSESSGSYTQYF
TGCGCCAGCAGTGAGTCTAGCGGTTCGTATACGCAGTATTTT
>TRBV4-1|TRBD1|TRBJ2-7|NA
CASSQRQGLSYEQYF
TGCGCCAGCAGCCAACGACAGGGCCTCTCCTACGAGCAGTACTTC
>TRBV9|TRBD1|TRBJ1-1|NA
CASSVGTGTGVLNTEAFF
TGTGCCAGCAGCGTAGGTACCGGGACAGGGGTCTTGAACACTGAAGCTTTCTTT
>TRBV7-2|TRBD2|TRBJ2-3|NA
CASSLITSADTQYF
TGTGCCAGCAGCTTGATTACTAGCGCAGATACGCAGTATTTT
>TRBV11-3|NA|TRBJ2-1|NA
CASSFGEGYYNEQFF
TGTGCCAGCAGCTTCGGAGAGGGTTACTACAATGAGCAGTTCTTC